The 31 T cell receptor beta chains reported below all come from one sample, sequenced in a study of blood T cell repertoires in COVID-19 (dated by TCRdb to 2018 to 2020). Library prep was done by the immunoSEQ multiplex PCR assay. Imported from immuneACCESS, the table was reduced by TCRdb to in-frame sequences with V and J called. These copies leave out some clones; in studies compared against another copy, an unresolved V gene accounts for under half, and the cause of the remainder is not known. The sample records roughly 290,000 clones, roughly 89% of which are singletons. The ten largest clones add up to about 0.8% of the sample. Source material: peripheral blood. The receptors were gathered from a man aged 30 to 45 with acute or convalescent COVID-19.

The chain uses TRBV29-1 and TRBJ1-1, with 7 bases identical to TRBD1. This CDR3 is built from 13 residues. Germline lookup yields CDR1 SQVTM and CDR2 ANQGSEA. Germline trimming cut 5 bases from V and 3 bases from J; bases unmatched to any gene: 6. The CDR3 sequence: CSVMTGSDTEAFF. CDR3 coding DNA: TGCAGCGTTATGACAGGGTCGGACACTGAAGCTTTCTTT.

The chain has TRBV5-1 and TRBJ2-3; D not certain. This CDR3 comprises 15 residues. With 4 bases removed from V and 2 bases from J, the gap between germline ends came to 14 bases. From germline, CDR1 is SGHRS and CDR2 YFSETQ. This CDR3 is CASSPSPPYTDTQYF. The CDR3 DNA reads TGCGCCAGCAGCCCGAGCCCCCCCTACACAGATACGCAGTATTTT.

The gene calls are TRBV11-2 and TRBJ2-1, with D hard to call. V lost 2 bases, J lost 6 bases, and 14 bases lay in between. This CDR3 has 15 amino acids. Germline V lookup: CDR1 SGHAT, CDR2 FQNNGV. CDR3 residues: CASSLQAPLGNEQFF. CDR3 DNA sequence: TGTGCCAGCAGCTTACAGGCCCCACTCGGCAATGAGCAGTTCTTC.

In its sample, this clone was seen once. V usage is TRBV6-6 and J usage is TRBJ1-1; TRBD1 matches 10 bases. The CDR3 runs 13 residues. Germline CDR1 is MNHNY and CDR2 is SVGAGI (reference sequence). The J segment lost 7 bases and the V segment lost 7 bases, leaving 6 bases of the junction unmatched. CDR3 in DNA: TGTGCCAGCACCCCGACAGGGGGCGGTGAAGCTTTCTTT. Translating it yields CASTPTGGGEAFF.

This rearrangement joins TRBV28 to TRBJ1-5, with 7 positions matching TRBD1. Germline CDR1 is MDHEN and CDR2 is SYDVKM. V was clipped by 8 bases and J by 4 bases; unmatched bases: 5. The CDR3 runs to 13 residues. This chain's CDR3 is CASGGTANQPQHF. The DNA for the CDR3 is TGTGCCAGCGGGGGGACAGCTAATCAGCCCCAGCATTTT. The whole variable domain, remainder taken from reference TRBV28 and TRBJ1-5, is DVKVTQSSRYLVKRTGEKVFLECVQDMDHENMFWYRQDPGLGLRLIYFSYDVKMKEKGDIPEGYSVSREKKERFSLILESASTNQTSMYLCASGGTANQPQHFGDGTRLSIL.

The genes are TRBV24-1 and TRBJ2-3; TRBD1 aligns across 8 bases. Germline V gene sequence: CDR1 KGHDR, CDR2 SFDVKD. This CDR3 is 15 amino acids long. The J segment lost 4 bases and the V segment lost 5 bases, leaving 7 bases of the junction unmatched. CDR3 amino acids: CATSGGQAIADTQYF. The CDR3, as DNA: TGTGCCACCAGTGGGGGACAGGCTATCGCAGATACGCAGTATTTT.

V is TRBV6-6 and J is TRBJ1-2; D ambiguous. The CDR3 is 12 residues long. The V gene's germline CDR1 is MNHNY and CDR2 SVGAGI (reference sequence). V was pared by 0 bases and J by 6 bases, with 5 bases between. CDR3 nucleotide sequence: TGTGCCAGCAGTTACTCGACTGATGGCTACACCTTC. Translation gives CASSYSTDGYTF.

The genes are TRBV6-2 or TRBV6-3 and TRBJ1-1; 7 bases align to TRBD1. V shed 6 bases, J shed 8 bases, and the junction held 9 bases outside the gene matches. CDR3 length equals 13 residues. CDR1 MNHEY and CDR2 SVGEGT come from the germline V gene. The DNA for the CDR3 is TGTGCCAGCAGCTTAACAGGGGCCCTAGAAGCTTTCTTT. Amino acid sequence: CASSLTGALEAFF.

V and J are TRBV2 and TRBJ2-6; D may be TRBD1 (6 bases). The V end was cut by 5 bases, the J end by 4 bases, with 12 bases between. CDR1 is SNHLY, CDR2 FYNNEI, per germline. The CDR3 is 15 amino acids. In DNA, the CDR3 is TGTGCCAGCAGTTTAACAGGGTCCGGGGCCAACGTCCTGACTTTC. As protein: CASSLTGSGANVLTF.

The chain uses TRBV6-5 and TRBJ2-5; D gene uncertain. Trimming took off 4 bases at V and 5 bases at J, with 8 bases between the two ends. Germline V gives CDR1 MNHEY, CDR2 SVGAGI. There are 12 residues in the CDR3. CDR3 sequence (DNA): TGTGCCAGCAGTTCAGGCTTTGAGACCCAGTACTTC. Its protein product is CASSSGFETQYF.

This clone appeared a single time. The CDR3 does not end in the conserved phenylalanine or tryptophan, so this is likely a read error. The chain is built from TRBV18 and TRBJ1-2; TRBD1 matches at 7 bases. The CDR3 is 14 residues long. J gave up 8 bases and V 6 bases, and 12 bases lay outside the gene matches. Germline CDR1 and CDR2: KGHSH and LQKENI. The CDR3 loop is CASSTSTGESGYTL. CDR3 nucleotide sequence: TGTGCCAGCTCGACTAGTACAGGGGAGAGCGGCTACACCCTC.

This chain joins TRBV28 and TRBJ1-1, with a possible D match to TRBD1 (5 bases). With 4 bases removed from V and 4 bases from J, the gap between germline ends came to 16 bases. The germline V gene has CDR1 MDHEN and CDR2 SYDVKM. The CDR3 totals 15 residues. CDR3 sequence: CASSSHTPGGTEAFF. In nucleotides, the CDR3 is TGTGCCAGCAGTTCTCACACCCCGGGGGGCACTGAAGCTTTCTTT.

The V and J genes are TRBV14 and TRBJ1-1; possibly TRBD1 for D (5 bases). This CDR3 is built from 14 residues. V lost 4 bases and J lost 5, with 14 bases in between. Germline V CDR1 and CDR2: SGHDN, FVKESK. The CDR3 is CASSRGDSGTEAFF. DNA of the CDR3: TGTGCCAGCAGCCGAGGGGACTCAGGGACTGAAGCTTTCTTT.

This clone showed up just once. The chain carries TRBV3-1 (or the pseudogene TRBV3-2) and TRBJ2-7; 8 nucleotides line up with TRBD2. The CDR3 totals 14 residues. Unmatched junction bases numbered 8, after V lost 8 bases and J lost 2 bases. CDR1 is LGHDT, CDR2 YNNKEL, per germline (reference sequence). CDR3 amino acids: CASGTSGYTYEQYF. The CDR3 coding sequence is TGTGCCAGCGGAACTAGCGGTTACACCTACGAGCAGTACTTC.

Worth noting for this clone: Additional DNA sequences in this sample encode the identical CDR3. V and J are TRBV18 and TRBJ1-5; D may be TRBD1 (5 bases). This CDR3 contains 14 residues. The V gene lost 3 bases and the J gene lost 2 bases, with 8 bases spanning the gap. Germline CDR1 KGHSH, CDR2 LQKENI. CDR3 sequence reads: CASSPSGGNQPQHF. CDR3 sequence (DNA): TGTGCCAGCTCACCGTCGGGGGGCAATCAGCCCCAGCATTTT.

V gene TRBV7-3 combines with J gene TRBJ2-2; 10 positions agree with TRBD1. J gave up 8 bases and V 2 bases, and 11 bases lay outside the gene matches. Germline CDR1 reads SGHTA; CDR2 reads FQGTGA. There are 17 residues in the CDR3. The CDR3 DNA reads TGTGCCAGCAGCTTAGGCCTTGGACAGGGGGAAAGAGGGGAGCTGTTTTTT. Amino acid sequence: CASSLGLGQGERGELFF.

The chain uses TRBV6-1 and TRBJ1-5; unclear D gene. From germline, CDR1 is MNHNS and CDR2 SASEGT. The V end lost 2 bases, the J end lost 5 bases, and 7 bases lay between the germline ends. The CDR3 covers 13 residues. The CDR3 region has the DNA TGTGCCAGCAGTGAACACGGGGATCAGCCCCAGCATTTT. Translating it yields CASSEHGDQPQHF.

The gene calls are TRBV24-1 and TRBJ2-1; 8 bases match TRBD2. J lost 6 bases, V lost 7 bases, and 4 bases had no gene match. This CDR3 region has 13 residues. CDR1 and CDR2 (germline): KGHDR, SFDVKD. Written as DNA, the CDR3 is TGTGCCACCAGGGGCGCGGGGGGCAATGAGCAGTTCTTC. Amino acid sequence: CATRGAGGNEQFF.

The chain has TRBV11-1 and TRBJ2-5; the D gene is possibly TRBD1 (5 bases). The CDR3 covers 15 residues. Germline V CDR1 and CDR2: SGHAT, FQDESV (reference sequence). With 5 bases removed from V and 5 bases from J, the gap between germline ends came to 18 bases. The DNA for the CDR3 is TGTGCCAGCAGCGTTATACAGGCTGGCGAGGAGACCCAGTACTTC. Translation gives CASSVIQAGEETQYF.

The chain combines TRBV3-1 (or the pseudogene TRBV3-2) with TRBJ2-7, with TRBD1 matching over 8 bases. This CDR3 comprises 14 residues. Germline lookup yields CDR1 LGHDT and CDR2 YNNKEL (reference sequence). Trimming cost V 6 bases and J 1 base; bases outside gene matches: 5. The CDR3 region is CASRLGTGSYEQYF. CDR3 nucleotides: TGTGCCAGCAGACTCGGGACAGGATCCTACGAGCAGTACTTC.

The chain uses TRBV5-4 and TRBJ2-7; 11 bases are a match to TRBD1. The CDR3 contains 16 residues. Germline assignment: CDR1 SGHNT and CDR2 YYREEE (reference sequence). Losses at the gene ends were 5 bases for V and 4 bases for J; bases not matched to a gene: 11. CDR3 amino acids: CASSRPIGTGGYEQYF. The CDR3 region has the DNA TGTGCCAGCAGTCGTCCCATAGGGACAGGGGGATACGAGCAGTACTTC. The full variable domain, its missing parts supplied by reference TRBV5-4 and TRBJ2-7, is ETGVTQSPTHLIKTRGQQVTLRCSSQSGHNTVSWYQQALGQGPQFIFQYYREEENGRGNFPPRFSGLQFPNYSSELNVNALELDDSALYLCASSRPIGTGGYEQYFGPGTRLTVT.

CDR3 residues: CASSVPPSGRDTEAFF. DNA of the CDR3: TGTGCCAGCAGTGTGCCCCCATCAGGGAGGGACACTGAAGCTTTCTTT. The chain employs TRBV2 and TRBJ1-1; D possibly corresponds to TRBD1 (5 bases). Trimming cost V 4 bases and J 3 bases, with 18 bases left between them. This CDR3 spans 16 amino acids. Germline CDR1 SNHLY, CDR2 FYNNEI.

The J gene is TRBJ1-2, the V gene TRBV5-6; possibly TRBD1 for D (6 bases). Trimming shortened V by 4 bases and J by 3 bases, and 16 bases separated the two germline ends. Per germline, CDR1 SGHDT and CDR2 YYEEEE. CDR3 length equals 15 residues. CDR3: CASSIGQRTYYGYTF. CDR3 sequence (DNA): TGTGCCAGCAGCATAGGACAGCGAACCTACTATGGCTACACCTTC.

Note on this clone: Possible read error: a much larger clone is one base away. The V and J genes are TRBV7-9 and TRBJ2-1, with 7 positions matching TRBD1. J gave up 6 bases and V 3 bases, and 2 bases lay outside the gene matches. CDR3 length: 13 amino acids. Germline CDR1 SEHNR, CDR2 FQNEAQ (reference sequence). The CDR3 region is CASSFYRGNEQFF. The CDR3 DNA reads as TGTGCCAGCAGCTTTTACAGGGGCAATGAGCAGTTCTTC.

The rearrangement joins TRBV7-3 to TRBJ2-7, with D possibly being TRBD1 (5 bases). The CDR3 covers 15 residues. Between the trimmed V and J ends, which lost 5 bases and 2 bases, there was a span of 16 bases. In germline, CDR1 is SGHTA, CDR2 FQGTGA. Here the CDR3 DNA reads TGTGCCAGCAGCCCAAAGGCAGGGTCCACCTACGAGCAGTACTTC. Protein product: CASSPKAGSTYEQYF. Full variable domain (rest looked up from reference TRBV7-3 and TRBJ2-7): GAGVSQTPSNKVTEKGKYVELRCDPISGHTALYWYRQSLGQGPEFLIYFQGTGAADDSGLPNDRFFAVRPEGSVSTLKIQRTERGDSAVYLCASSPKAGSTYEQYFGPGTRLTVT.

This sequence joins TRBV12-3 or TRBV12-4 and TRBJ1-1; D gene ambiguous. V was shortened by 2 bases and J by 5 bases, with 6 bases between the two germline ends. The length of the CDR3 is 12 residues. In nucleotides, the CDR3 is TGTGCCAGCAGTTTATTCTCGACTGAAGCTTTCTTT. Translation: CASSLFSTEAFF.

The genes are TRBV28 and TRBJ1-5, with 7 bases aligning to TRBD1. CDR3 length: 14 amino acids. Germline CDR1 reads MDHEN; CDR2 reads SYDVKM. V was pared by 7 bases and J by 1 base, with 4 bases of the junction left unmatched. In DNA form, the CDR3 reads TGTGCCAGCACTCCGACAGGGAGCAATCAGCCCCAGCATTTT. Protein sequence: CASTPTGSNQPQHF.

The CDR3 region is CAWSEMWRGTEAFF. The CDR3 DNA sequence: TGTGCCTGGAGTGAGATGTGGCGGGGCACTGAAGCTTTCTTT. The V call is TRBV30, the J call TRBJ1-1; D unclear. Germline assignment: CDR1 GTSNPN and CDR2 SVGIG (reference sequence). This CDR3 has 14 amino acids. Trimming left V 1 base short and J 4 bases short, with 13 bases between.

The chain employs TRBV6-6 and TRBJ1-1; no firm D call. The CDR3 is 14 amino acids. Germline loops: CDR1 MNHNY, CDR2 SVGAGI (reference sequence). V shed 2 bases and J shed 1 base, with 8 bases lying between them. The CDR3 spells CASSYPTANTEAFF. The CDR3 DNA follows: TGTGCCAGCAGTTACCCTACAGCGAACACTGAAGCTTTCTTT.

The chain uses TRBV5-1 and TRBJ2-3; no firm D call. CDR1 is SGHRS, CDR2 YFSETQ, per germline. This CDR3 has 14 amino acids. Between the trimmed V and J ends, which lost 2 bases and 0 bases, there was a span of 7 bases. This CDR3 reads CASSFATSTDTQYF. CDR3 nucleotide sequence: TGCGCCAGCAGCTTTGCGACTAGCACAGATACGCAGTATTTT.

This chain joins TRBV5-6 and TRBJ2-7; no definite D call. This CDR3 spans 11 amino acids. The V gene's germline CDR1 is SGHDT and CDR2 YYEEEE. Trimming pared 3 bases from V and 4 bases from J, leaving 5 bases between. The CDR3: CASSSLYEQYF. DNA for the CDR3: TGTGCCAGCAGCTCTTTATACGAGCAGTACTTC.